The TCR beta chain under discussion was sequenced for a study of breast tumors, draining lymph nodes, adjacent tissues. Study-level findings and limits: Tumor repertoires ranked between lymph nodes and nontumor tissue in diversity, with V and J gene preferences.

This clonotype was seen ten or more times. Its antigen is as yet unknown. TCRdb re-analysed the multiplex PCR reads in MiXCR, keeping a single row per CDR3 protein. The repertoire holds 15,000 to 17,000 distinct CDR3 sequences, with less than 65% as singletons. The CDR3 runs to 16 residues. Trimming cost V 6 bases and J 2 bases, with 17 bases left between them. The germline gives CDR1 KGHSH, CDR2 LQKENI. This TCR derives from a female donor with breast cancer. Some clones in this sample may be carry-over from other donors' samples. Material: tumor-adjacent breast tissue. The chain carries TRBV18 and TRBJ2-1; D might be TRBD2 (7 bases). The CDR3 spells CASSSGVAGTYNEQFF. Written as DNA, the CDR3 is TGTGCCAGCTCTTCAGGGGTAGCGGGTACCTACAATGAGCAGTTCTTC.